This entry lists 2 T cell receptor beta chains sequenced from one sample in a study of control samples from healthy donors and cancer patients. The assay was immunoSEQ multiplex PCR, and TCRdb's table has in-frame clones only and misses some. The table records approximately 160,000 clones, 90% to 95% of them present only once. The sample taken for sequencing was blood. Every receptor here comes from a woman younger than 30 in good health.

This clone was detected only once. The chain couples TRBV9 to TRBJ1-2, with a tentative D call TRBD1 (6 bases). The CDR3 spans 16 residues. Per germline, CDR1 SGDLS and CDR2 YYNGEE. With 3 bases removed from V and 2 bases from J, the gap between germline ends came to 17 bases. As DNA, the CDR3 is TGTGCCAGCAGCGGGCGAACAGGGACCCTAAACTATGGCTACACCTTC. This sequence encodes CASSGRTGTLNYGYTF. The full variable domain, in which reference TRBV9 and TRBJ1-2 provide the parts outside the CDR3, is DSGVTQTPKHLITATGQRVTLRCSPRSGDLSVYWYQQSLDQGLQFLIQYYNGEERAKGNILERFSAQQFPDLHSELNLSSLELGDSALYFCASSGRTGTLNYGYTFGSGTRLTVV.

The genes are TRBV10-1 and TRBJ1-2, with 7 bases that match TRBD1. Germline CDR1 is WNHNN and CDR2 is SYGVQD (reference sequence). The CDR3 sequence is 11 residues long. V shed 6 bases, J shed 8 bases, and the junction held 3 bases outside the gene matches. CDR3 coding DNA: TGCGCCAGCAGGCCCAGGGGGGGCTACACCTTC. This translates into CASRPRGGYTF.